A selection of T cell receptor beta chains follows, all from one sample in a study of blood T cell repertoires in COVID-19. Repertoires were generated with immunoSEQ multiplex PCR, while TCRdb's copy carries only in-frame clones and drops some. Of roughly 350,000 clones in the sample, roughly 86% were seen once. Sequencing input: peripheral blood. All receptors come from an older woman with COVID-19, enrolled during active disease. CDR3s include the opening cysteine and the closing phenylalanine or tryptophan. D genes are given only for firm matches. Rows give clone size only sometimes, using once, few, many, or a class for an expanded clone.

DNA: TGTGCCAGCAGCCTCGACGTGGACCCTAGCCTGTATGGCTACACCTTC
CDR3: CASSLDVDPSLYGYTF
length: 16
size: .
J: TRBJ1-2
V: TRBV7-9
D: .

DNA: TGTGCCAGCAGCAGAGGGCAGGGGCAGACCCAGTACTTC
CDR3: CASSRGQGQTQYF
length: 13
size: once
J: TRBJ2-5
V: TRBV12-3/TRBV12-4
D: .

DNA: TGTGCCAGCAGTTCCCAGACAGGGTCCAATCAGCCCCAGCATTTT
CDR3: CASSSQTGSNQPQHF
length: 15
size: .
J: TRBJ1-5
V: TRBV28
D: TRBD1

DNA: TGTGCCAGCAGCTTGGAAGGGGACTATGGCTACACCTTC
CDR3: CASSLEGDYGYTF
length: 13
size: .
J: TRBJ1-2
V: TRBV5-4
D: .

DNA: TGTGCCAGCAGTCGTCCCGGGACTAGCGGGGGGGCCGATAGGAACGTGCAGTTCTTC
CDR3: CASSRPGTSGGADRNVQFF
length: 19
size: .
J: TRBJ2-1
V: TRBV13
D: TRBD2

DNA: TGTGCCAGCTCACCTAGGGAGTACCAAGAGACCCAGTACTTC
CDR3: CASSPREYQETQYF
length: 14
size: .
J: TRBJ2-5
V: TRBV18
D: .

DNA: TGCGCCAGCAGCTTGGAGGGGAGGAGCACAGATACGCAGTATTTT
CDR3: CASSLEGRSTDTQYF
length: 15
size: .
J: TRBJ2-3
V: TRBV5-1
D: .

DNA: TGTGCCAGCAGCCAAGATATAGAAAGACTCACAGATACGCAGTATTTT
CDR3: CASSQDIERLTDTQYF
length: 16
size: .
J: TRBJ2-3
V: TRBV3-1/TRBV3-2
D: .

DNA: TGTGCCAGCAGTGAAAAAGCAGGGGGGAGTGCTGGCTACACCTTC
CDR3: CASSEKAGGSAGYTF
length: 15
size: .
J: TRBJ1-2
V: TRBV6-1
D: TRBD1

DNA: TGTGCCAGCAGTTACTCCGGGGGCAATCAGCCCCAGCATTTT
CDR3: CASSYSGGNQPQHF
length: 14
size: .
J: TRBJ1-5
V: TRBV6-5
D: .

DNA: TGTGCCAGCAGCTTGGGTAAAACCTACGAGCAGTACTTC
CDR3: CASSLGKTYEQYF
length: 13
size: .
J: TRBJ2-7
V: TRBV5-4
D: .

DNA: TGTGCCAGCTCACCACTGCTTCTGGACAGGACGGGATACAATGAGCAGTTCTTC
CDR3: CASSPLLLDRTGYNEQFF
length: 18
size: .
J: TRBJ2-1
V: TRBV18
D: TRBD1

DNA: TGTGCCAGCACCCCCCGGGGGGGAGACACCGGGGAGCTGTTTTTT
CDR3: CASTPRGGDTGELFF
length: 15
size: .
J: TRBJ2-2
V: TRBV7-2
D: TRBD2

DNA: TGTGCCAGCAGTTCTCTCGGCGGGGGGGTCTTCGAGACCCAGTACTTC
CDR3: CASSSLGGGVFETQYF
length: 16
size: .
J: TRBJ2-5
V: TRBV6-2/TRBV6-3
D: TRBD2

DNA: TGCGCCAGCAGCCTCCCCCGGGCGGGGGACCCAAATGAAAAACTGTTTTTT
CDR3: CASSLPRAGDPNEKLFF
length: 17
size: .
J: TRBJ1-4
V: TRBV4-1
D: .

DNA: TGTGCCAGCAGCGGATCGACAGGGGGCGACTATGGCTACACCTTC
CDR3: CASSGSTGGDYGYTF
length: 15
size: .
J: TRBJ1-2
V: TRBV9
D: TRBD1

DNA: TGCGCCAGCAGCTTCGGGGACAGAGATAATGAAAAACTGTTTTTT
CDR3: CASSFGDRDNEKLFF
length: 15
size: .
J: TRBJ1-4
V: TRBV5-1
D: TRBD1

DNA: TGTGCCAGCAGCAGGGGGCCCTTTAGCAATCAGCCCCAGCATTTT
CDR3: CASSRGPFSNQPQHF
length: 15
size: .
J: TRBJ1-5
V: TRBV7-8
D: TRBD1

DNA: TGTGCCAGCAGCATCCGGGACAGGGGCACTGAAGCTTTCTTT
CDR3: CASSIRDRGTEAFF
length: 14
size: .
J: TRBJ1-1
V: TRBV7-8
D: TRBD1

DNA: TGTGCCAGCAGCCCAAACAGGGGCCCCAATGAGCAGTTCTTC
CDR3: CASSPNRGPNEQFF
length: 14
size: once
J: TRBJ2-1
V: TRBV11-2
D: TRBD1

DNA: TGTGCCAGCAGCTTATCGGGTGGTGGTAATTCACCCCTCCACTTT
CDR3: CASSLSGGGNSPLHF
length: 15
size: .
J: TRBJ1-6
V: TRBV7-3
D: .

DNA: TGTGCCAGCAGTTCCCGGGGGTGGTATGGCTACACCTTC
CDR3: CASSSRGWYGYTF
length: 13
size: .
J: TRBJ1-2
V: TRBV6-5
D: .

DNA: TGCGCCAGCAGCTTGGGTGCTAGCGGGGGGAAAGAGACCCAGTACTTC
CDR3: CASSLGASGGKETQYF
length: 16
size: .
J: TRBJ2-5
V: TRBV5-1
D: TRBD2

DNA: TGTGCCAGCAGCTCTCTGACCAGGGGGCCCGAGCAGTACTTC
CDR3: CASSSLTRGPEQYF
length: 14
size: .
J: TRBJ2-7
V: TRBV7-9
D: TRBD1

DNA: TGTGCCAGCAGCGAGGGGGACAGTCCCTTCTCTGGAAACACCATATATTTT
CDR3: CASSEGDSPFSGNTIYF
length: 17
size: .
J: TRBJ1-3
V: TRBV9
D: TRBD1

DNA: TGTGCCATCAGTGCCGGTCCGAACACCGGGGAGCTGTTTTTT
CDR3: CAISAGPNTGELFF
length: 14
size: .
J: TRBJ2-2
V: TRBV10-3
D: .

DNA: TGTGCCAGCAGCCCGGGACAGGGGACCTACGAGCAGTACTTC
CDR3: CASSPGQGTYEQYF
length: 14
size: .
J: TRBJ2-7
V: TRBV3-1/TRBV3-2
D: TRBD1

DNA: TGCAGCGCCTCGGACGGAAAAGGGGTCGGTAACTATGGCTACACCTTC
CDR3: CSASDGKGVGNYGYTF
length: 16
size: few
J: TRBJ1-2
V: TRBV29-1
D: .

DNA: TGCAGCGTTGAAGTATCCGGGACAGGGTGGCACTATGGCTACACCTTC
CDR3: CSVEVSGTGWHYGYTF
length: 16
size: .
J: TRBJ1-2
V: TRBV29-1
D: TRBD1

DNA: TGCGCCAGCAGCGGGGACAGGGGTTCACCCCTCCACTTT
CDR3: CASSGDRGSPLHF
length: 13
size: once
J: TRBJ1-6
V: TRBV5-1
D: TRBD1

DNA: TGTGCCACCGGGACAGGGGGGAGAGAGCAGTACTTC
CDR3: CATGTGGREQYF
length: 12
size: .
J: TRBJ2-7
V: TRBV2
D: TRBD1

DNA: TGTGCCACCAGTGATCCCTCGGGGGATTTGGCTTTCTTT
CDR3: CATSDPSGDLAFF
length: 13
size: many
J: TRBJ1-1
V: TRBV24-1
D: .

DNA: TGCGCCAGCAGCTTGGAGGGGGCGCGCACTGAAGCTTTCTTT
CDR3: CASSLEGARTEAFF
length: 14
size: .
J: TRBJ1-1
V: TRBV5-1
D: TRBD1

DNA: TGTGCCTGGAGTGTACTAAGGGGGACAGATACGCAGTATTTT
CDR3: CAWSVLRGTDTQYF
length: 14
size: once
J: TRBJ2-3
V: TRBV30
D: .

DNA: TGTGCCAGCAGCTTATGGAACAGCTTCGGCACAGATACGCAGTATTTT
CDR3: CASSLWNSFGTDTQYF
length: 16
size: once
J: TRBJ2-3
V: TRBV7-8
D: .

DNA: TGTGCCATCAGTGAGCCTCCCGGAGCCAGTTTGAACTATGGCTACACCTTC
CDR3: CAISEPPGASLNYGYTF
length: 17
size: many
J: TRBJ1-2
V: TRBV10-3
D: .

DNA: TGTGCCACCAGCAGAGCCTCGGACATCTACGAGCAGTACTTC
CDR3: CATSRASDIYEQYF
length: 14
size: .
J: TRBJ2-7
V: TRBV15
D: .

DNA: TGTGCCAGCAGTTTTACGGGACAGAACAATGAGCAGTTCTTC
CDR3: CASSFTGQNNEQFF
length: 14
size: .
J: TRBJ2-1
V: TRBV27
D: TRBD1

DNA: TGTGCCAGCAGCTTAATCTTACCGGCGGGGGGGCTGAATGAGCAGTTCTTC
CDR3: CASSLILPAGGLNEQFF
length: 17
size: .
J: TRBJ2-1
V: TRBV7-2
D: TRBD2

DNA: TGTGCCAGCAGCTCGGGGGGCGAGCAGTACTTC
CDR3: CASSSGGEQYF
length: 11
size: .
J: TRBJ2-7
V: TRBV9
D: TRBD2

DNA: TGTGCCAGCAGTGAAGGGACAGGACTTTTCAATGAGCAGTTCTTC
CDR3: CASSEGTGLFNEQFF
length: 15
size: .
J: TRBJ2-1
V: TRBV2
D: TRBD1

DNA: TGTGCCAGCAGCTTTTCAGGGAAGAACACTGAAGCTTTCTTT
CDR3: CASSFSGKNTEAFF
length: 14
size: .
J: TRBJ1-1
V: TRBV7-2
D: .

DNA: TGTGCCAGCAGTGGAGCATTTCAAGCCTCCGAGCAGTACTTC
CDR3: CASSGAFQASEQYF
length: 14
size: .
J: TRBJ2-7
V: TRBV6-1
D: .

DNA: TGCGCCAGCAGCCCGGGACAGGGAGGAAACACCATATATTTT
CDR3: CASSPGQGGNTIYF
length: 14
size: .
J: TRBJ1-3
V: TRBV5-1
D: TRBD1

DNA: TGCAGCGTTCGGGGGATATCCACTGAAGCTTTCTTT
CDR3: CSVRGISTEAFF
length: 12
size: .
J: TRBJ1-1
V: TRBV29-1
D: .

DNA: TGTGCCAGCAGCGTAGGACTAGCGGGGGGACAAGAGACCCAGTACTTC
CDR3: CASSVGLAGGQETQYF
length: 16
size: .
J: TRBJ2-5
V: TRBV9
D: TRBD2

DNA: TGTGCCAGCAGACCCTTTAGCGGGGGGGCCATCAATGAGCAGTTCTTC
CDR3: CASRPFSGGAINEQFF
length: 16
size: .
J: TRBJ2-1
V: TRBV9
D: TRBD2

DNA: TGTGCCACCAGTGATCCCAGGGAATTGAGCTATGGCTACACCTTC
CDR3: CATSDPRELSYGYTF
length: 15
size: .
J: TRBJ1-2
V: TRBV24-1
D: .

DNA: TGTGCCAGCAGTTACGGAGCCGGGGAGCTGTTTTTT
CDR3: CASSYGAGELFF
length: 12
size: .
J: TRBJ2-2
V: TRBV6-5
D: .

DNA: TGTGCCAGCAGTTACGGAGGGAAAAAGGATTCACCCCTCCACTTT
CDR3: CASSYGGKKDSPLHF
length: 15
size: .
J: TRBJ1-6
V: TRBV6-6
D: .

DNA: TGTGCCAGCAGCGCTGGGACAGGGGGAGCTTTCTTT
CDR3: CASSAGTGGAFF
length: 12
size: .
J: TRBJ1-1
V: TRBV9
D: TRBD1

DNA: TGTGCCAGTAGTATTCAGGCCGGCAATCAGCCCCAGCATTTT
CDR3: CASSIQAGNQPQHF
length: 14
size: .
J: TRBJ1-5
V: TRBV19
D: .

DNA: TGCGCCAGCAGCCACGGAGGCGGGGAGCCCAGTCCGTTCTTC
CDR3: CASSHGGGEPSPFF
length: 14
size: .
J: TRBJ2-1
V: TRBV4-1
D: .

DNA: TGTGCCAGCAGCCCGGACGGGGTTTATAATCAGCCCCAGCATTTT
CDR3: CASSPDGVYNQPQHF
length: 15
size: .
J: TRBJ1-5
V: TRBV9
D: .

DNA: TGTGCCACCAGTGTCAGACAGGGGACGGGCGAGACCCAGTACTTC
CDR3: CATSVRQGTGETQYF
length: 15
size: .
J: TRBJ2-5
V: TRBV24-1
D: TRBD1